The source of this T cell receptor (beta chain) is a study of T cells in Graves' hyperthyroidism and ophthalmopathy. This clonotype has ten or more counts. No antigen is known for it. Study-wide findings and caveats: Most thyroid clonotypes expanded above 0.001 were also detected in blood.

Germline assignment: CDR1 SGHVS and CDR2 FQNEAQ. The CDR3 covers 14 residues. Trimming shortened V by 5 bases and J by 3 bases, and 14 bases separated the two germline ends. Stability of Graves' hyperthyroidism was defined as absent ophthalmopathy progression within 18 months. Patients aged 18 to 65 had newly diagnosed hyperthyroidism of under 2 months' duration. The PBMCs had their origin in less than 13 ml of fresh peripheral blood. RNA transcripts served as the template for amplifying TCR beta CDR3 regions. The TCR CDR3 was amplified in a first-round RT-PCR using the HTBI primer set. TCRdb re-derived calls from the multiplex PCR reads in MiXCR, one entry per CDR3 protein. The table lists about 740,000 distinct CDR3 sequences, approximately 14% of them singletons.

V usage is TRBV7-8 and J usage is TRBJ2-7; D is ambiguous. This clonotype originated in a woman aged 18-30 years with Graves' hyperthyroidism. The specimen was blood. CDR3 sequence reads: CASSPARSFYEQYF. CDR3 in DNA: TGTGCCAGCAGCCCGGCGCGTTCCTTCTACGAGCAGTACTTC.